This is a list of T cell receptor beta chains from one sample in a study of OX40 agonist ivuxolimab in advanced cancers. The assay was immunoSEQ multiplex PCR, and TCRdb's table has in-frame clones only and misses some. The sample holds almost 85,000 clones, about 94% seen once. The sequences come from CD4+ or CD8+ T cells sorted from blood, collected in a trial of the OX40 agonist ivuxolimab. The receptors derive from an adult with an advanced solid tumor such as melanoma, head and neck, liver or kidney cancer. Each CDR3 is given with its conserved first and last residue. The order of the fields is V gene, J gene, clone size, D gene, CDR3 DNA, CDR3 protein. A D gene is named only where the DNA matches it firmly. Where a row states a size, it is once, few, many or the class of an expanded clone; other rows omit it.

v_gene: TRBV7-7; j_gene: TRBJ2-5; abundance: .; d_gene: .; CDR3nt: TGTGCTAGCAGCCCACGCTCGACAGTTACAGAGACCCAGTACTTC; CDR3aa: CASSPRSTVTETQYF
v_gene: TRBV28; j_gene: TRBJ2-4; abundance: .; d_gene: .; CDR3nt: TGTGCCAGCAGTTCAGGTCTTCCAGGAATTCAGTACTTC; CDR3aa: CASSSGLPGIQYF
v_gene: TRBV30; j_gene: TRBJ2-1; abundance: .; d_gene: TRBD1; CDR3nt: TGTGCCTGGGCCGGGGACAGAGGATACAATGAGCAGTTCTTC; CDR3aa: CAWAGDRGYNEQFF
v_gene: TRBV27; j_gene: TRBJ2-7; abundance: .; d_gene: TRBD1; CDR3nt: TGTGCCAGCAGTTTGAGGGGGCCCTACGAGCAGTACTTC; CDR3aa: CASSLRGPYEQYF
v_gene: TRBV19; j_gene: TRBJ2-7; abundance: .; d_gene: .; CDR3nt: TGTGCCAGTAGTGGGCTCGGACCATCCTACGAGCAGTACTTC; CDR3aa: CASSGLGPSYEQYF
v_gene: TRBV30; j_gene: TRBJ1-2; abundance: .; d_gene: TRBD1; CDR3nt: TGTGCCTCGAGCGGGACAGGGGTTGCGGGGCCCGATGGCTACACCTTC; CDR3aa: CASSGTGVAGPDGYTF
v_gene: TRBV2; j_gene: TRBJ1-2; abundance: .; d_gene: TRBD1; CDR3nt: TGTGCCAGCATATTCGGGACAGTCTATGGCTACACCTTC; CDR3aa: CASIFGTVYGYTF
v_gene: TRBV25-1; j_gene: TRBJ1-2; abundance: .; d_gene: .; CDR3nt: TGTGCCAGCAGTGAAGAACCTCCGACCTCCTATGGCTACACCTTC; CDR3aa: CASSEEPPTSYGYTF
v_gene: TRBV7-2; j_gene: TRBJ1-2; abundance: .; d_gene: .; CDR3nt: TGTGCCAGCAGCCGGTTTGGGGATGGCTACACCTTC; CDR3aa: CASSRFGDGYTF
v_gene: TRBV7-8; j_gene: TRBJ2-1; abundance: .; d_gene: TRBD2; CDR3nt: TGTGCCAGTGATCCCCCGGGACTAGAATACAATGAGCAGTTCTTC; CDR3aa: CASDPPGLEYNEQFF
v_gene: TRBV20-1; j_gene: TRBJ2-5; abundance: .; d_gene: .; CDR3nt: TGCAGTGCTACGGAAGAGACCCAGTACTTC; CDR3aa: CSATEETQYF
v_gene: TRBV21-1; j_gene: TRBJ2-1; abundance: .; d_gene: .; CDR3nt: TGTGCCAGCAGCAAAGATCTAGCGGGAGGCCCAGGGGATGAGCAGTTCTTC; CDR3aa: CASSKDLAGGPGDEQFF
v_gene: TRBV15; j_gene: TRBJ2-7; abundance: .; d_gene: TRBD2; CDR3nt: TGTGCCACCAGCAGAGATGAGGCTAGCGGGAAGGACTTC; CDR3aa: CATSRDEASGKDF
v_gene: TRBV7-8; j_gene: TRBJ2-7; abundance: .; d_gene: .; CDR3nt: TGTGCCAGCAGCTTAGCGGGAGTTACCTACGAGCAGTACTTC; CDR3aa: CASSLAGVTYEQYF
v_gene: TRBV5-6; j_gene: TRBJ2-7; abundance: .; d_gene: TRBD1; CDR3nt: TGTGCCAGCAAGTACGGGACAGGGGTTGACGAGCAGTACTTC; CDR3aa: CASKYGTGVDEQYF
v_gene: TRBV9; j_gene: TRBJ1-5; abundance: once; d_gene: .; CDR3nt: TGTGCCAGCAGCGAGGGAGGGACAAATAGCAATCAGCCCCAGCATTTT; CDR3aa: CASSEGGTNSNQPQHF
v_gene: TRBV4-3; j_gene: TRBJ2-3; abundance: .; d_gene: TRBD2; CDR3nt: TGCGCCAGCAGCCAAGACCCTAGCGGGAGAGGCACAGATACGCAGTATTTT; CDR3aa: CASSQDPSGRGTDTQYF
v_gene: TRBV4-2; j_gene: TRBJ2-3; abundance: .; d_gene: TRBD1; CDR3nt: TGTGCCAGCAGCCAAGTTTATCCCACACCGGGACAGCTCACAGATACGCAGTATTTT; CDR3aa: CASSQVYPTPGQLTDTQYF
v_gene: TRBV15; j_gene: TRBJ1-5; abundance: .; d_gene: .; CDR3nt: TGTGCCACCAGCAGAGATCTAGATCAGCCCCAGCATTTT; CDR3aa: CATSRDLDQPQHF
v_gene: TRBV4-1; j_gene: TRBJ2-7; abundance: .; d_gene: .; CDR3nt: TGCGCCAGCAGCCAACAAATAGCGGAGCCATACGAGCAGTACTTC; CDR3aa: CASSQQIAEPYEQYF
v_gene: TRBV7-9; j_gene: TRBJ2-7; abundance: once; d_gene: TRBD1; CDR3nt: TGTGCCAGCAGCCCTCGGGACAGGGGTGTGGGCTCCTACGAGCAGTACTTC; CDR3aa: CASSPRDRGVGSYEQYF
v_gene: TRBV27; j_gene: TRBJ1-1; abundance: .; d_gene: .; CDR3nt: TGTGCCAGCAGCCGAACCGATACAGGGTCGAACACTGAAGCTTTCTTT; CDR3aa: CASSRTDTGSNTEAFF
v_gene: TRBV28; j_gene: TRBJ2-7; abundance: .; d_gene: .; CDR3nt: TGTGCCAGCAGTTCAAGCATGACAGGCTACTACGAGCAGTACTTC; CDR3aa: CASSSSMTGYYEQYF
v_gene: TRBV4-2; j_gene: TRBJ2-7; abundance: .; d_gene: .; CDR3nt: TGTGCCAGCAGCTTAGTGGACCCCCCCCGCGAGCAGTACTTC; CDR3aa: CASSLVDPPREQYF
v_gene: TRBV6-1; j_gene: TRBJ2-7; abundance: .; d_gene: .; CDR3nt: TGTGCCAGCAGTGAATCCCGCCACATGAATTTCGACGAGCAGTACTTC; CDR3aa: CASSESRHMNFDEQYF
v_gene: TRBV7-9; j_gene: TRBJ2-1; abundance: .; d_gene: TRBD2; CDR3nt: TGTGCCACCGTAGCGGGAGATAAGTTCTTC; CDR3aa: CATVAGDKFF
v_gene: TRBV7-3; j_gene: TRBJ2-3; abundance: .; d_gene: TRBD2; CDR3nt: TGTGCCAGCAGCTCCTTAGCGGGAGCCCCAGGGGATACGCAGTATTTT; CDR3aa: CASSSLAGAPGDTQYF
v_gene: TRBV7-9; j_gene: TRBJ2-7; abundance: .; d_gene: TRBD2; CDR3nt: TGTGCCAGCAGCTTAGCTAGCGGGAGGGAAAACTACTACTACGAGCAGTACTTC; CDR3aa: CASSLASGRENYYYEQYF
v_gene: TRBV7-9; j_gene: TRBJ1-2; abundance: once; d_gene: .; CDR3nt: TGTGCCAGCAGCTTAGTGGGCCCGAGCTATGGCTACACCTTC; CDR3aa: CASSLVGPSYGYTF
v_gene: TRBV5-6; j_gene: TRBJ2-3; abundance: .; d_gene: .; CDR3nt: TGTGCCAGCAGCCCCGGGGCCCTCTCAGATACGCAGTATTTT; CDR3aa: CASSPGALSDTQYF
v_gene: TRBV27; j_gene: TRBJ1-2; abundance: .; d_gene: .; CDR3nt: TGTGCCAGCAGTTCCAGGACGGGGACCTACGGCTACACCTTC; CDR3aa: CASSSRTGTYGYTF
v_gene: TRBV4-3; j_gene: TRBJ2-1; abundance: .; d_gene: .; CDR3nt: TGCGCCAGCAGCCAAGAGAGGGCCAACAATGAGCAGTTCTTC; CDR3aa: CASSQERANNEQFF
v_gene: TRBV28; j_gene: TRBJ2-7; abundance: .; d_gene: .; CDR3nt: TGTGCCAGCAGTTTCCGGCTAGGCTACGAGCAGTACTTC; CDR3aa: CASSFRLGYEQYF
v_gene: TRBV7-8; j_gene: TRBJ2-1; abundance: .; d_gene: .; CDR3nt: TGTGCCAGCAGCTCGTTAGCGGTGTTCAAGAGGAATGAGCAGTTCTTC; CDR3aa: CASSSLAVFKRNEQFF
v_gene: TRBV7-9; j_gene: TRBJ1-1; abundance: .; d_gene: .; CDR3nt: TGTGCCAGCAGCGTGGACAGCACTGAAGCTTTCTTT; CDR3aa: CASSVDSTEAFF
v_gene: TRBV9; j_gene: TRBJ2-7; abundance: .; d_gene: .; CDR3nt: TGTGCCAGCAGCGCCCATAGCGGCAGCTACGAGCAGTACTTC; CDR3aa: CASSAHSGSYEQYF
v_gene: TRBV11-3; j_gene: TRBJ1-2; abundance: .; d_gene: .; CDR3nt: TGTGCCAGCAGCCCACCCCCCTCACGCTATGGCTACACCTTC; CDR3aa: CASSPPPSRYGYTF
v_gene: TRBV7-3; j_gene: TRBJ2-5; abundance: .; d_gene: TRBD2; CDR3nt: TGTGCCAGCAGCCGCAGCGGGAGAAGTGAGACCCAGTACTTC; CDR3aa: CASSRSGRSETQYF
v_gene: TRBV9; j_gene: TRBJ2-7; abundance: once; d_gene: .; CDR3nt: TGTGCCAGCAGCGTAGGTATGGGTCCCCACTACGAGCAGTACTTC; CDR3aa: CASSVGMGPHYEQYF
v_gene: TRBV28; j_gene: TRBJ2-3; abundance: .; d_gene: TRBD2; CDR3nt: TGTGCCAGCAGTTTAGCCCTCGGACTAGCGGGGTCAGATACGCAGTATTTT; CDR3aa: CASSLALGLAGSDTQYF
v_gene: TRBV6-6; j_gene: TRBJ2-7; abundance: .; d_gene: .; CDR3nt: TGTGCCAGCAGCTACCCCGGGGGACTTAACTACGAGCAGTACTTC; CDR3aa: CASSYPGGLNYEQYF
v_gene: TRBV11-2; j_gene: TRBJ2-6; abundance: .; d_gene: .; CDR3nt: TGTGCCAGCAGCTTTAGGGCCGGCATCTCTGGGGCCAACGTCCTGACTTTC; CDR3aa: CASSFRAGISGANVLTF
v_gene: TRBV10-2; j_gene: TRBJ2-2; abundance: .; d_gene: .; CDR3nt: TGCGCCAGCAGTGCACGGGAGGGGGCGAGCACCGGGGAGCTGTTTTTT; CDR3aa: CASSAREGASTGELFF
v_gene: TRBV7-6; j_gene: TRBJ1-1; abundance: .; d_gene: .; CDR3nt: TGTGCTAGCAGCTTAGGCCCGGGGGGTTCACGCACTGAAGCTTTCTTT; CDR3aa: CASSLGPGGSRTEAFF
v_gene: TRBV5-6; j_gene: TRBJ2-2; abundance: .; d_gene: .; CDR3nt: TGTGCCAGCAGCCCAGCTAACACCGGGGAGCTGTTTTTT; CDR3aa: CASSPANTGELFF
v_gene: TRBV7-9; j_gene: TRBJ1-4; abundance: .; d_gene: TRBD1; CDR3nt: TGTGCCAGCAGCTTTGGACAGGGGGTGATTAATGAAAAACTGTTTTTT; CDR3aa: CASSFGQGVINEKLFF
v_gene: TRBV19; j_gene: TRBJ1-5; abundance: .; d_gene: .; CDR3nt: TGTGCCAGTAGTACAGGGCTTTCGCCCCAGCATTTT; CDR3aa: CASSTGLSPQHF
v_gene: TRBV15; j_gene: TRBJ2-3; abundance: once; d_gene: .; CDR3nt: TGTGCCACCAGCAGAGTTGGGGGAGCTAGCACAGATACGCAGTATTTT; CDR3aa: CATSRVGGASTDTQYF
v_gene: TRBV13; j_gene: TRBJ2-7; abundance: .; d_gene: .; CDR3nt: TGTGCCAGCAGCCCGGGGGACCGTTCCTACGAGCAGTACTTC; CDR3aa: CASSPGDRSYEQYF
v_gene: TRBV5-1; j_gene: TRBJ2-2; abundance: .; d_gene: TRBD2; CDR3nt: TGCGCCAGCAGCTTCAGTAGGCCTAGCGGGAGGGGGAGCACCGGGGAGCTGTTTTTT; CDR3aa: CASSFSRPSGRGSTGELFF
v_gene: TRBV5-6; j_gene: TRBJ1-1; abundance: .; d_gene: .; CDR3nt: TGTGCCAGCAGCCTTGGGGTGGGAGTCACTGAAGCTTTCTTT; CDR3aa: CASSLGVGVTEAFF
v_gene: TRBV29-1; j_gene: TRBJ2-7; abundance: .; d_gene: TRBD1; CDR3nt: TGCAGCGTCGCCGACGGGGACAGGGGAATACGCCAGCAGTACTTC; CDR3aa: CSVADGDRGIRQQYF
v_gene: TRBV28; j_gene: TRBJ2-1; abundance: .; d_gene: .; CDR3nt: TGTGCCAGCAGTTTCGGACATAAGAATGAGCAGTTCTTC; CDR3aa: CASSFGHKNEQFF
v_gene: TRBV27; j_gene: TRBJ2-7; abundance: .; d_gene: .; CDR3nt: TGTGCCAGCGGGGCCACGAGCGATCGGTACTTC; CDR3aa: CASGATSDRYF
v_gene: TRBV7-2; j_gene: TRBJ2-3; abundance: .; d_gene: TRBD2; CDR3nt: TGTGCCAGCAGCTTACCTCCGGGGACTAGCCTTTTATACCCGGATACGCAGTATTTT; CDR3aa: CASSLPPGTSLLYPDTQYF
v_gene: TRBV6-5; j_gene: TRBJ2-3; abundance: .; d_gene: .; CDR3nt: TGTGCCAGCGCCCCTAGCACAGATACGCAGTATTTT; CDR3aa: CASAPSTDTQYF
v_gene: TRBV7-3; j_gene: TRBJ1-2; abundance: few; d_gene: .; CDR3nt: TGTGCCAGCAGCCTCTCAGGGAGGGGTAACTATGGCTACACCTTC; CDR3aa: CASSLSGRGNYGYTF